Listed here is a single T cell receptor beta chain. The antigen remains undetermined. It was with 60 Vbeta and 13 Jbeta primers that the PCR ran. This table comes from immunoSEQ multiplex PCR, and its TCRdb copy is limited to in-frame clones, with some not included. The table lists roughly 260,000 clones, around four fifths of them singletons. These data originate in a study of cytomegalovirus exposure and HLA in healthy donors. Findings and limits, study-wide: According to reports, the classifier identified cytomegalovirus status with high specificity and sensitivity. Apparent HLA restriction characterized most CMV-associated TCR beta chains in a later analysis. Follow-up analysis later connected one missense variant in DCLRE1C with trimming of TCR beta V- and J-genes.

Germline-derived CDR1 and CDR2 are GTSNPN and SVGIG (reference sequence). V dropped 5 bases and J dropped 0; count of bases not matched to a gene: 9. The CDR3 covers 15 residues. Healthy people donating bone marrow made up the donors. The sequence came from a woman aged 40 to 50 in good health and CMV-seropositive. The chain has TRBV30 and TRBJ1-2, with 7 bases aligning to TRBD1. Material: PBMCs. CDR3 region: CAWAFPGQSNYGYTF. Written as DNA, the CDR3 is TGTGCCTGGGCGTTTCCGGGACAGTCTAACTATGGCTACACCTTC.